In this sample, the clone carrying this T cell receptor beta chain turned up many times. Per the original data handling: A typical sample had 95,000 to 100,000 TCRs, with about 20,000 to 700,000 overall. One entry per CDR3 protein results from TCRdb running MiXCR on the RACE reads. TCRdb assigned the V and J calls; the authors' analysis was not used. In the table there are around 360,000 distinct CDR3 sequences, more than 5% of which are singletons. This sample stems from a study of human T cells and chemical hapten exposure. Whole-study context: Per-sample TCR yield variability stemmed mainly from small pooled library volume differences.

This CDR3 contains 13 residues. CDR1 DFQATT and CDR2 SNEGSKA come from the germline V gene (reference sequence). The time point is: patch test 2, 6 weeks after DPC sensitization. The treatment was: therapeutic diphenylcyclopropenone sensitization with weekly scalp DPC. Blood collection took place prior to placing each patch test. Donation of samples came from alopecia patients who were 18 to 70 years old and suitable for DPC. The rearrangement links TRBV20-1 to TRBJ1-2, with 7 bases aligning to TRBD1. Sequenced material: whole blood, taken in connection with sensitization to the hapten diphenylcyclopropenone (DPC). This receptor was identified in a woman younger than 35 with alopecia areata. Some clones in this sample may be carry-over from other donors' samples. Here the CDR3 reads CRALWTGLKLETF. The CDR3 nucleotides are TGCAGGGCGTTATGGACAGGTCTCAAATTGGAGACCTTC.